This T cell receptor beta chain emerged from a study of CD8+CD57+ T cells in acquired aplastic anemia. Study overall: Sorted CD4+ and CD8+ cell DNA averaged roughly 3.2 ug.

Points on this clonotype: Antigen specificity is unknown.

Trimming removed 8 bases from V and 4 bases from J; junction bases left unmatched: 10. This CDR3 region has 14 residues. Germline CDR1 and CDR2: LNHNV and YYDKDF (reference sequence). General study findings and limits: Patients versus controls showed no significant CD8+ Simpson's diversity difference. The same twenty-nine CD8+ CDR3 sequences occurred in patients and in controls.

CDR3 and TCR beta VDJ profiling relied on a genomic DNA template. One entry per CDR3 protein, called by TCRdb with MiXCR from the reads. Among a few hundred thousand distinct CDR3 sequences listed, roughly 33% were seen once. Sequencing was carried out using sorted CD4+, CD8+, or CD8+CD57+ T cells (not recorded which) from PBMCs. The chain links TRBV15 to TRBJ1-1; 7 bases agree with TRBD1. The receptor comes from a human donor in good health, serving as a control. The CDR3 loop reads CATYARTGVTEAFF. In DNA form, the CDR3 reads TGTGCCACCTACGCCCGGACAGGCGTCACTGAAGCTTTCTTT.